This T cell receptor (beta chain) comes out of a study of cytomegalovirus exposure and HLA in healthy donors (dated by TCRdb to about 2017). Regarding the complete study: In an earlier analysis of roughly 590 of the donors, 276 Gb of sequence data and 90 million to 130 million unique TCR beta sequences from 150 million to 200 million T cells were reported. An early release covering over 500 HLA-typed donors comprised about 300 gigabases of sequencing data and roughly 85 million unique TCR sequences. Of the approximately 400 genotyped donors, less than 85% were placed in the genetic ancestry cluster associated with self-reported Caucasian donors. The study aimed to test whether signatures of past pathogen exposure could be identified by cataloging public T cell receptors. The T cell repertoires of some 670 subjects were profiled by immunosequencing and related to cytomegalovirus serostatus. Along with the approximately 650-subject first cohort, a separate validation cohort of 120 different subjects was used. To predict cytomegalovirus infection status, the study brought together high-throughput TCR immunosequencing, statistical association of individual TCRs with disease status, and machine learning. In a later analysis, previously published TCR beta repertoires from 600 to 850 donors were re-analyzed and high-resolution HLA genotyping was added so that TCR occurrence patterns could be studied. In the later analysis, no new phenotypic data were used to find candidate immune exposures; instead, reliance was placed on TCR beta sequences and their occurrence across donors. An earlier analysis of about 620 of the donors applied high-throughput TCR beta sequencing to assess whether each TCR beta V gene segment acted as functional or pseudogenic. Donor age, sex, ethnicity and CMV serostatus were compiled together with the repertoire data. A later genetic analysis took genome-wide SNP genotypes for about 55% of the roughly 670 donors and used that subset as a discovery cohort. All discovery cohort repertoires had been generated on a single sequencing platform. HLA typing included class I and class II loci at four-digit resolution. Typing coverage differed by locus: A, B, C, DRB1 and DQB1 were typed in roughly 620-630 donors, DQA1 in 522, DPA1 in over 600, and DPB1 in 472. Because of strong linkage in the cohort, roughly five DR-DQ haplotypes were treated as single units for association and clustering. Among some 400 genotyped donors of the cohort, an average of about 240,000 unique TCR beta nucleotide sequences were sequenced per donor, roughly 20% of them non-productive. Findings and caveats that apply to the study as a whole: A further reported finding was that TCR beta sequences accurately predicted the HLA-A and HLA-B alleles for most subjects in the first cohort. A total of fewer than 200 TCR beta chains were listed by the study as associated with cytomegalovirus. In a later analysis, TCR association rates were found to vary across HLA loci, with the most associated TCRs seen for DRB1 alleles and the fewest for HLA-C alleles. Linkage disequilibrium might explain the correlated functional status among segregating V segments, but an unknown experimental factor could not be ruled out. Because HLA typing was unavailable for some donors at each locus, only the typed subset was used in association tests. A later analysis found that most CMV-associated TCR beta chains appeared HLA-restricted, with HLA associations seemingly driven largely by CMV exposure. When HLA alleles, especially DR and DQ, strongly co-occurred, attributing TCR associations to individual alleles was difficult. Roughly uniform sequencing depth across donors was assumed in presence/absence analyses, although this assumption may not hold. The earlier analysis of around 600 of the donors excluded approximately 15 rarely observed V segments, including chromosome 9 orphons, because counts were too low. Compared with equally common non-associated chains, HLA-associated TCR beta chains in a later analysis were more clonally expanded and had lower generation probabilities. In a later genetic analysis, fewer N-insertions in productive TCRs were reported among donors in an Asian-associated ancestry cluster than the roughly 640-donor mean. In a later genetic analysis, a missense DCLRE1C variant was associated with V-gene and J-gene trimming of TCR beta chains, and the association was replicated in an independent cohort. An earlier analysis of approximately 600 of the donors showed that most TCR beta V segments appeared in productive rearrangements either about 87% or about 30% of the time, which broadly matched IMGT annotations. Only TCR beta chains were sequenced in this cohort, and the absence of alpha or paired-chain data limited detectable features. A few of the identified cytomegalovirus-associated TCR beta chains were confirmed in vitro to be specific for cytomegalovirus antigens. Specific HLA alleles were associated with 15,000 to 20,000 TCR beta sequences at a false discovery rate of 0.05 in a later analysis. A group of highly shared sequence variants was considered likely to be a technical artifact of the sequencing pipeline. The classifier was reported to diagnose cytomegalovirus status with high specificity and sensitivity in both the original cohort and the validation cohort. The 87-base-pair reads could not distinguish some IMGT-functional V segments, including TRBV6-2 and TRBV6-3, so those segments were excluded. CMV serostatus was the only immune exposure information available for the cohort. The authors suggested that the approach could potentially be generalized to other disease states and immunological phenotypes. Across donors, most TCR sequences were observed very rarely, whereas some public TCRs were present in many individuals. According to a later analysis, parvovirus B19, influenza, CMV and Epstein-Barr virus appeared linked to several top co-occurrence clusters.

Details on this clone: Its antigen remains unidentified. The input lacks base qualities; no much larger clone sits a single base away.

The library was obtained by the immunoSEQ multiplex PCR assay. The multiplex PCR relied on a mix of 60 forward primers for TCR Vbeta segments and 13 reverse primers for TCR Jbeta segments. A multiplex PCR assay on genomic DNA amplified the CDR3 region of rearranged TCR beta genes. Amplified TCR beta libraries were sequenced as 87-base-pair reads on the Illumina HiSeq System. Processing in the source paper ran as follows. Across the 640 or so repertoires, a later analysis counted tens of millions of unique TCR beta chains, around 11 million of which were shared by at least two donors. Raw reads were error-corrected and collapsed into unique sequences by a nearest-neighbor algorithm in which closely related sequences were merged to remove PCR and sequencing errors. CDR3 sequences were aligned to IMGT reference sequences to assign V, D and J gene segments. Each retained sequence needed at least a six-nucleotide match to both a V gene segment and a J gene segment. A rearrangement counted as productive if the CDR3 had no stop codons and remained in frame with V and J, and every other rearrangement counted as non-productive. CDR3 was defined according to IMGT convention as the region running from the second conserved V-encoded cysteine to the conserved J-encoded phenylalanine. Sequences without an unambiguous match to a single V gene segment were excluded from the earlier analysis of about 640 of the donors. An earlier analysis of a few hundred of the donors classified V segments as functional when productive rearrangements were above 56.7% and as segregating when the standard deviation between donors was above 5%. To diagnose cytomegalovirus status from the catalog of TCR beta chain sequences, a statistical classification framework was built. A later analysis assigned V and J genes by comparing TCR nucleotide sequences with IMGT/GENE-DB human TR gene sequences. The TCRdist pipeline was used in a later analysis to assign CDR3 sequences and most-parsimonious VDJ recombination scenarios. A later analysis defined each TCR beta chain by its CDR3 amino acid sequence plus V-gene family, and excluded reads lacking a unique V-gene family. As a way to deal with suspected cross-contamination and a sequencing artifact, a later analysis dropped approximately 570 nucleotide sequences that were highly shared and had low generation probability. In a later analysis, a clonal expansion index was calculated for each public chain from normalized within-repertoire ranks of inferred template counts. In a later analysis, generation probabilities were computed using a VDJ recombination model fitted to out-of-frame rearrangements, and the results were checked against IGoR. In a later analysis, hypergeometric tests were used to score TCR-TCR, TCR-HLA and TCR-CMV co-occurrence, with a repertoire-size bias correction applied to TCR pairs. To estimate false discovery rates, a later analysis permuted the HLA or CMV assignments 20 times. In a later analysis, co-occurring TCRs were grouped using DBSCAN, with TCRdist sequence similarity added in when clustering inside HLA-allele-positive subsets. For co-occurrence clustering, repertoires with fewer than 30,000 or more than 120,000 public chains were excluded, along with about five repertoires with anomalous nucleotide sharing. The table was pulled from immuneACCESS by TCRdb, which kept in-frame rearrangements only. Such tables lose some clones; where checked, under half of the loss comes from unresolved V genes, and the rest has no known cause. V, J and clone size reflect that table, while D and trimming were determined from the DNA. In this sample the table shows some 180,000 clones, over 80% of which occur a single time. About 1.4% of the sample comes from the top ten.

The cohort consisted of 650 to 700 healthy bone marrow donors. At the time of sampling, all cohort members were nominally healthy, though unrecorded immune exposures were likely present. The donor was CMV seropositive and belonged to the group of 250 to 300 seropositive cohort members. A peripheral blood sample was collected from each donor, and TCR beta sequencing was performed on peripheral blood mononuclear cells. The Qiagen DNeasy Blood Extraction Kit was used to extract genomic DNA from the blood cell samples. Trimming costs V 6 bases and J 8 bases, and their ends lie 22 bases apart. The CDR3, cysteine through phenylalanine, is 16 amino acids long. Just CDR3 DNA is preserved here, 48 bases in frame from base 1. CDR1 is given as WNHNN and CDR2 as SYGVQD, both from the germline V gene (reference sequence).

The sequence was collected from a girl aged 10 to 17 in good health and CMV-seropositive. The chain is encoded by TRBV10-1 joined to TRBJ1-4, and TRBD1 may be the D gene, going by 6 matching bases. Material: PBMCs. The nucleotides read TGCGCCAGCAGAGAACAACCGGGACAATGCGAGGAAAAACTGTTTTTT. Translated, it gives CASREQPGQCEEKLFF.